The TCR beta chain described here comes from a study of T cells in Graves' hyperthyroidism and ophthalmopathy. General study results and limits: The model forecast ophthalmopathy, anticipating it by a median about 7 months before onset. Among thyroid clonotypes expanded above 0.001, most also appeared in blood.

Researchers took RNA transcripts and amplified the TCR beta CDR3 regions from them. In the first-round RT-PCR of the TCR CDR3, the HTBI primer set was used. Each CDR3 protein gets one entry after TCRdb re-called the multiplex PCR reads with MiXCR. The sample has 650,000 to 800,000 distinct CDR3 sequences; 45% are singletons. Diagnoses rested on clinical symptoms, serum thyroxine and TRAb, thyroid ultrasound and orbital computed tomography. This clonotype was detected ten times or more. Its antigen is not known. The CDR3 totals 11 residues. The V end was cut by 5 bases, the J end by 8 bases, with 10 bases between. Germline CDR1 reads SQVTM; CDR2 reads ANQGSEA.

The V call is TRBV29-1, the J call TRBJ1-3, with no clear D. The sequenced material came from peripheral blood or thyroid tissue (not recorded which). The TCR sequence derives from an adult man with Graves' disease, either hyperthyroidism or ophthalmopathy (not recorded which). CDR3: CSVLEADTIYF. DNA for the CDR3: TGCAGCGTTTTAGAGGCGGACACCATATATTTT.